The rows below give T cell receptor beta chains drawn from one sample of a study of blood T cell repertoires in COVID-19. Some clones are missing from TCRdb's copy, which holds only in-frame ones; the method was immunoSEQ multiplex PCR. The sample carries approximately 250,000 clones, 86% recorded once. Sequenced input: peripheral blood. Receptor source: a woman of 80 years or more with COVID-19, enrolled during active disease. The CDR3 runs from the conserved cysteine through the conserved F or W. The size of a clone is reported for some rows only, either as once, few or many, or as a class for expanded clones.

J gene: TRBJ2-3; clone size: once; V gene: TRBV18; CDR3 protein: CASSPLGTDLTDTQYF
J gene: TRBJ1-5; clone size: .; V gene: TRBV5-1; CDR3 protein: CASIPETGRGLSNQPQHF
J gene: TRBJ2-3; clone size: .; V gene: TRBV10-3; CDR3 protein: CAMSTGHLTDTQYF
J gene: TRBJ2-7; clone size: .; V gene: TRBV7-2; CDR3 protein: CASSPHGQGGLYEQYF
J gene: TRBJ2-6; clone size: few; V gene: TRBV10-3; CDR3 protein: CAIRAGGASGANVLTF
J gene: TRBJ2-7; clone size: .; V gene: TRBV7-2; CDR3 protein: CASSSNRGPYEQYF
J gene: TRBJ2-7; clone size: once; V gene: TRBV30; CDR3 protein: CAWAGLAGQEQYF
J gene: TRBJ1-6; clone size: .; V gene: TRBV19; CDR3 protein: CASSSPGQGGSPLHF
J gene: TRBJ1-3; clone size: .; V gene: TRBV7-2; CDR3 protein: CASSFVATGYSGNTIYF
J gene: TRBJ2-3; clone size: .; V gene: TRBV30; CDR3 protein: CAWRTAGGLGTQYF
J gene: TRBJ2-2; clone size: .; V gene: TRBV10-3; CDR3 protein: CAARYRDGAGELFF
J gene: TRBJ2-3; clone size: .; V gene: TRBV19; CDR3 protein: CASSLPSGDTDTQYF
J gene: TRBJ1-3; clone size: .; V gene: TRBV13; CDR3 protein: CASSLMRGQTSGNTIYF
J gene: TRBJ1-1; clone size: .; V gene: TRBV6-5; CDR3 protein: CASTEDSYTEAFF
J gene: TRBJ2-2; clone size: .; V gene: TRBV2; CDR3 protein: CASKEERGQNTGELFF
J gene: TRBJ2-3; clone size: .; V gene: TRBV28; CDR3 protein: CARKTEFTDTQYF
J gene: TRBJ1-5; clone size: .; V gene: TRBV24-1; CDR3 protein: CATSESTLLNQPQHF
J gene: TRBJ2-5; clone size: once; V gene: TRBV5-1; CDR3 protein: CASKPLSGGPETQYF
J gene: TRBJ1-2; clone size: .; V gene: TRBV6-6; CDR3 protein: CASSSGQGFYGYTF
J gene: TRBJ1-5; clone size: .; V gene: TRBV21-1; CDR3 protein: CASSKVADRSNQPQHF
J gene: TRBJ1-4; clone size: .; V gene: TRBV3-1/TRBV3-2; CDR3 protein: CASSQESGGREEKLFF
J gene: TRBJ1-5; clone size: .; V gene: TRBV5-1; CDR3 protein: CASSPGQLNQPQHF
J gene: TRBJ1-1; clone size: few; V gene: TRBV30; CDR3 protein: CASESGDNTEAFF
J gene: TRBJ1-2; clone size: .; V gene: TRBV5-1; CDR3 protein: CASSPGGGYTF
J gene: TRBJ2-1; clone size: .; V gene: TRBV19; CDR3 protein: CASSIAVGLAASSYNEQFF
J gene: TRBJ1-2; clone size: once; V gene: TRBV27; CDR3 protein: CASSSPGQGGGYTF
J gene: TRBJ1-4; clone size: .; V gene: TRBV19; CDR3 protein: CASRGGTALNEKLFF
J gene: TRBJ1-6; clone size: .; V gene: TRBV6-5; CDR3 protein: CASSFDNLNSPLHF
J gene: TRBJ1-2; clone size: .; V gene: TRBV4-2; CDR3 protein: CASSRPGLGAQGYTF
J gene: TRBJ1-2; clone size: .; V gene: TRBV5-1; CDR3 protein: CASSIGQGDGYTF
J gene: TRBJ2-5; clone size: .; V gene: TRBV6-1; CDR3 protein: CASSERSGGQGVGTQYF
J gene: TRBJ2-1; clone size: .; V gene: TRBV5-1; CDR3 protein: CASSPTSGGLNEQFF
J gene: TRBJ1-3; clone size: .; V gene: TRBV10-3; CDR3 protein: CAIRPLGDRGGNTIYF
J gene: TRBJ1-5; clone size: .; V gene: TRBV12-3/TRBV12-4; CDR3 protein: CASSKGFQPQHF
J gene: TRBJ1-1; clone size: few; V gene: TRBV2; CDR3 protein: CASSKTGYMNTEAFF
J gene: TRBJ2-3; clone size: .; V gene: TRBV19; CDR3 protein: CASSILAGNTDTQYF
J gene: TRBJ2-1; clone size: .; V gene: TRBV12-3/TRBV12-4; CDR3 protein: CASRRQMDNEQFF
J gene: TRBJ2-2; clone size: .; V gene: TRBV18; CDR3 protein: CASSPQATDTGELFF
J gene: TRBJ2-2; clone size: .; V gene: TRBV2; CDR3 protein: CASSIEGGNTGELFF
J gene: TRBJ1-3; clone size: .; V gene: TRBV11-2; CDR3 protein: CASSLGRGAQGNTIYF
J gene: TRBJ1-4; clone size: few; V gene: TRBV2; CDR3 protein: CALGAGRGLFF
J gene: TRBJ1-1; clone size: .; V gene: TRBV19; CDR3 protein: CASSMGPGRVRNTEAFF
J gene: TRBJ2-3; clone size: .; V gene: TRBV10-3; CDR3 protein: CAINPGQGADTQYF
J gene: TRBJ1-1; clone size: .; V gene: TRBV7-8; CDR3 protein: CASSPQGLRTEAFF
J gene: TRBJ2-1; clone size: .; V gene: TRBV5-6; CDR3 protein: CASSLNGGPTYNEQFF
J gene: TRBJ1-6; clone size: .; V gene: TRBV11-2; CDR3 protein: CASSFLGQANSPLHF
J gene: TRBJ2-5; clone size: .; V gene: TRBV5-4; CDR3 protein: CASSFGQQETQYF
J gene: TRBJ2-1; clone size: .; V gene: TRBV7-2; CDR3 protein: CASSSPERGYEQFF
J gene: TRBJ2-1; clone size: .; V gene: TRBV5-4; CDR3 protein: CASSLGTSSYNEQFF